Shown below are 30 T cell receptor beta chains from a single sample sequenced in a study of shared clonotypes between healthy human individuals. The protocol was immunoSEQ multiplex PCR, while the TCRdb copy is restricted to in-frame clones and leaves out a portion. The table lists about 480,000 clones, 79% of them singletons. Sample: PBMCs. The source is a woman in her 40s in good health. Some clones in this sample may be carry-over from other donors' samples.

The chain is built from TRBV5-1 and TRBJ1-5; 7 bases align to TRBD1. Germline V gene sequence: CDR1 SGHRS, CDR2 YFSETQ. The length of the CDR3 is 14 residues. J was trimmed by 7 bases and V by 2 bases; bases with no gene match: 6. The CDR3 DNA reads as TGCGCCAGCAGCTTCGACAGGGAGGAGCAGCCCCAGCATTTT. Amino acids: CASSFDREEQPQHF.

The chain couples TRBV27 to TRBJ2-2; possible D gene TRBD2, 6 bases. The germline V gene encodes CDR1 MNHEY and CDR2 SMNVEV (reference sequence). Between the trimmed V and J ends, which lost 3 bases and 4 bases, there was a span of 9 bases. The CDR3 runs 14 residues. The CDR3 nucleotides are TGTGCCAGCAGTTTCCATAGCGGCACCGGGGAGCTGTTTTTT. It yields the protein CASSFHSGTGELFF.

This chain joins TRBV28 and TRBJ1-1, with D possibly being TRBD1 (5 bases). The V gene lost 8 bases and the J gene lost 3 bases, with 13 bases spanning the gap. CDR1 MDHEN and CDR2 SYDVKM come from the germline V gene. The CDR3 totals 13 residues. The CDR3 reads CASSKEGYTEAFF. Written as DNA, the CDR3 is TGTGCCAGCTCAAAGGAGGGGTACACTGAAGCTTTCTTT.

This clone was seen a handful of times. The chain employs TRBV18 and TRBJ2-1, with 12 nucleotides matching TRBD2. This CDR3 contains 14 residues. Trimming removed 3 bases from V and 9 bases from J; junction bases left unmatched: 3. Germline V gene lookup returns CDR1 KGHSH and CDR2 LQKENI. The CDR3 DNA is TGTGCCAGCTCACCTCCTAGCGGGAGGGGTGAGCAGTTCTTC. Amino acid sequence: CASSPPSGRGEQFF.

The chain's CDR3 is CASSQELLAEQYF. CDR3 DNA sequence: TGCGCCAGCAGCCAAGAGCTCCTGGCAGAGCAGTACTTC. The rearrangement links TRBV4-1 to TRBJ2-7; D gene ambiguous. With 0 bases removed from V and 7 bases from J, the gap between germline ends came to 10 bases. This CDR3 is built from 13 residues. Germline CDR1 MGHRA, CDR2 YSYEKL.

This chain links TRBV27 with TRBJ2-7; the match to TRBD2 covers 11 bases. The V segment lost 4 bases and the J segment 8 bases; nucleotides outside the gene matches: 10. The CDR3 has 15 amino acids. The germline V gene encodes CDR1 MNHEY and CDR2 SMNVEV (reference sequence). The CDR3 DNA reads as TGTGCCAGCAGTTCGACGACTAGCGGGACTCTCAAGCAGTACTTC. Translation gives CASSSTTSGTLKQYF.

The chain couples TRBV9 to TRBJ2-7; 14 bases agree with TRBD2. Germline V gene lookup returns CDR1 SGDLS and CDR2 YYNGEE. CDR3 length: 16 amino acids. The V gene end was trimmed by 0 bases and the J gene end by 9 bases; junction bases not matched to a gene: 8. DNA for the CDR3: TGTGCCAGCAGCGTAGACCCCCGGGGACTAGCGGGAGCGCAGTACTTC. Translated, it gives CASSVDPRGLAGAQYF. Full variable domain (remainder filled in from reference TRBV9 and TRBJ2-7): DSGVTQTPKHLITATGQRVTLRCSPRSGDLSVYWYQQSLDQGLQFLIQYYNGEERAKGNILERFSAQQFPDLHSELNLSSLELGDSALYFCASSVDPRGLAGAQYFGPGTRLTVT.

The CDR3 DNA reads as TGCAGCGTTGAAGCCTGGGCAGAGGCGGGTACCCGACAGAGCTCCTACGAGCAGTACTTC. It translates to CSVEAWAEAGTRQSSYEQYF. The chain is built from TRBV29-1 and TRBJ2-7; D may correspond to TRBD1 or TRBD2 (5 bases each). Deletions cut 1 base from V and 0 bases from J, with 28 bases between. The CDR3 is 20 amino acids. Germline lookup yields CDR1 SQVTM and CDR2 ANQGSEA.

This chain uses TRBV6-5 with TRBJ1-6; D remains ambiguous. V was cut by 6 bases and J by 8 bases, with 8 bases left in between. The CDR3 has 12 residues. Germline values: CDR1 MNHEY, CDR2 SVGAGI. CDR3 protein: CASSDLDSPLHF. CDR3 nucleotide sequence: TGTGCCAGCAGCGACCTAGATTCACCCCTCCACTTT.

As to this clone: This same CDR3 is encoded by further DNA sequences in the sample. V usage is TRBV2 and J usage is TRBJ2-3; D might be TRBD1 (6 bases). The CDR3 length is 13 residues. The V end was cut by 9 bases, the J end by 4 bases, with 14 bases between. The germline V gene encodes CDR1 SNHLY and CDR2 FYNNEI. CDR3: CASGGRGADTQYF. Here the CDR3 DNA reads TGTGCCAGTGGGGGCAGGGGTGCAGATACGCAGTATTTT.

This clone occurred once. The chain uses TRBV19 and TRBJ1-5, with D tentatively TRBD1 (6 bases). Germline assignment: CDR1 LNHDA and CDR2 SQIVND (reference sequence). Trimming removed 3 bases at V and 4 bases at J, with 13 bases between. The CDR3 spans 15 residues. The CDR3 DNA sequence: TGTGCCAGTAGTATTCATTCACAGGGAAATCAGCCCCAGCATTTT. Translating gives CASSIHSQGNQPQHF.

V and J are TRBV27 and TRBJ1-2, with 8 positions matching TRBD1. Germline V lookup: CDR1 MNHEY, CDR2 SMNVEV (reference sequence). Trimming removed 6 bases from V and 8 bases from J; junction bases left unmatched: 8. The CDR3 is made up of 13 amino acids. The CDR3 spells CASRPTGGGGYTF. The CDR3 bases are TGTGCCAGCAGGCCTACAGGGGGAGGGGGCTACACCTTC.

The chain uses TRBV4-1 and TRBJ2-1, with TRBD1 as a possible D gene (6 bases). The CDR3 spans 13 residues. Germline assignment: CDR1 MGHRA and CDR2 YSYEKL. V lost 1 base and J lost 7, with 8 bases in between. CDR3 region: CASSQVGANEQFF. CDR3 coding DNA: TGCGCCAGCAGCCAAGTGGGGGCGAATGAGCAGTTCTTC.

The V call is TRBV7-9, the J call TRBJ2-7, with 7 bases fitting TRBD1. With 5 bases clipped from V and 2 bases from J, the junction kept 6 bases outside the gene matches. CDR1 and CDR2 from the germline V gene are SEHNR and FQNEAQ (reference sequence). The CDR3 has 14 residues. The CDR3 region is CASSHGTEPYEQYF. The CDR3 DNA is TGTGCCAGCAGCCATGGGACAGAGCCCTACGAGCAGTACTTC.

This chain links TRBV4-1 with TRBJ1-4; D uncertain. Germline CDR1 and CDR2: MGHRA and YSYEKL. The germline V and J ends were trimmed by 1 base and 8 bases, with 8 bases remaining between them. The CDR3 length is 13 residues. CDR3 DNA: TGCGCCAGCAGCCAAGGACTGGGAGAAAAACTGTTTTTT. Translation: CASSQGLGEKLFF.

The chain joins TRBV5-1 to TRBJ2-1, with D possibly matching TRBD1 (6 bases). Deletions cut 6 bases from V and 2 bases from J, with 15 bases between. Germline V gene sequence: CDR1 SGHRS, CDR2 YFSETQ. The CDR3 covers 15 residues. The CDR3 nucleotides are TGCGCCAGCACCACCGGGACAAGGCCCTACAATGAGCAGTTCTTC. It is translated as CASTTGTRPYNEQFF. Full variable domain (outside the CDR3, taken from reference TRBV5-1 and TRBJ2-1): KAGVTQTPRYLIKTRGQQVTLSCSPISGHRSVSWYQQTPGQGLQFLFEYFSETQRNKGNFPGRFSGRQFSNSRSEMNVSTLELGDSALYLCASTTGTRPYNEQFFGPGTRLTVL.

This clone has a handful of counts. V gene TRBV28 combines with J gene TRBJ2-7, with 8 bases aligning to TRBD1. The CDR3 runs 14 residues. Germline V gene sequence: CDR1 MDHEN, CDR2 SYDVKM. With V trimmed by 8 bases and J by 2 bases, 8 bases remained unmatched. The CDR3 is CASLDRGPPYEQYF. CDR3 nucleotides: TGTGCCAGCCTCGACAGGGGACCCCCCTACGAGCAGTACTTC.

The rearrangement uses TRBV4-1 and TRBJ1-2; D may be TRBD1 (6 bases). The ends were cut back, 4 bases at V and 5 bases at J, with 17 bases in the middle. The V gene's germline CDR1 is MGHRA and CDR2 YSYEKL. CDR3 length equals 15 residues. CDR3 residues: CASSLSLGGEYGYTF. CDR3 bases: TGCGCCAGCAGCCTAAGCTTAGGGGGGGAATATGGCTACACCTTC.

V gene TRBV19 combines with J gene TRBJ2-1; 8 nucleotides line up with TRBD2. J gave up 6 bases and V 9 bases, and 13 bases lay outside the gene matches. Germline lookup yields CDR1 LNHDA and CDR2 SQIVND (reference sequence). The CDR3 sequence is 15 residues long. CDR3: CASTQRGLESNEQFF. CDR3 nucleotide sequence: TGTGCCAGCACCCAACGGGGACTAGAGTCCAATGAGCAGTTCTTC.

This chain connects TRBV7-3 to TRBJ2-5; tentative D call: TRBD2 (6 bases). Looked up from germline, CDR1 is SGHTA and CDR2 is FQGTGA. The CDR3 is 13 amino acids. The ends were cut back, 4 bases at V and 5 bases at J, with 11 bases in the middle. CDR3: CASSSQLAETQYF. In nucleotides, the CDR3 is TGTGCCAGCAGCTCCCAGCTAGCGGAGACCCAGTACTTC.

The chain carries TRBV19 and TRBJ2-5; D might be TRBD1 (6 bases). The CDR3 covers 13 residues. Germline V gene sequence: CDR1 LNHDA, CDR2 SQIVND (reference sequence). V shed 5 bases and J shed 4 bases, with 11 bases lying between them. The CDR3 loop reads CASSSGTRETQYF. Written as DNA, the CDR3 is TGTGCCAGTAGTTCCGGGACAAGAGAGACCCAGTACTTC. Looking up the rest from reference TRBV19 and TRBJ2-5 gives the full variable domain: DGGITQSPKYLFRKEGQNVTLSCEQNLNHDAMYWYRQDPGQGLRLIYYSQIVNDFQKGDIAEGYSVSREKKESFPLTVTSAQKNPTAFYLCASSSGTRETQYFGPGTRLLVL.

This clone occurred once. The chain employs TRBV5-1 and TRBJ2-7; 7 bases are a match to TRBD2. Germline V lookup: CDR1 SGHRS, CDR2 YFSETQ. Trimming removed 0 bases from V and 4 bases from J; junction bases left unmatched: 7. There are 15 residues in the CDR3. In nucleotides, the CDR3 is TGCGCCAGCAGCTTGGCCGCTAGCGGAGGTTACGAGCAGTACTTC. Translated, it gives CASSLAASGGYEQYF.

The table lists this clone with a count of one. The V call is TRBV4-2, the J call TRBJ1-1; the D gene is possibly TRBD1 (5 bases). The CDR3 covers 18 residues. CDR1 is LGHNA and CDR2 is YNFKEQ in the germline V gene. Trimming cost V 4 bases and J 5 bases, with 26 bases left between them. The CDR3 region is CASSPRGWGGDVKTEAFF. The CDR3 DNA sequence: TGTGCCAGCAGCCCGCGGGGATGGGGAGGGGATGTAAAAACTGAAGCTTTCTTT.

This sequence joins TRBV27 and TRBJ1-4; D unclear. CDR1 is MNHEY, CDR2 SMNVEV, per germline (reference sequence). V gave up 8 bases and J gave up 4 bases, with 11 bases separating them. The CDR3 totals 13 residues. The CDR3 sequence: CASGQQYNEKLFF. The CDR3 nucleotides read TGTGCCAGCGGTCAACAGTATAATGAAAAACTGTTTTTT.

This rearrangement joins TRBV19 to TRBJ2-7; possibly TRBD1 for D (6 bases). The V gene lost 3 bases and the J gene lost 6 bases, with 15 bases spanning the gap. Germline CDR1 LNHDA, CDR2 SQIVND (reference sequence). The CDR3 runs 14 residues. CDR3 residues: CASSIATGPREQYF. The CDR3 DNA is TGTGCCAGTAGTATCGCAACAGGGCCCCGCGAGCAGTACTTC.

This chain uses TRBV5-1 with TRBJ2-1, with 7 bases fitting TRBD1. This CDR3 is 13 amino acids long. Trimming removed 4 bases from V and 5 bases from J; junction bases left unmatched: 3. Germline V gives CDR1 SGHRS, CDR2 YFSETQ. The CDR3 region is CASSQGTDNEQFF. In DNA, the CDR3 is TGCGCCAGCAGCCAAGGGACAGACAATGAGCAGTTCTTC.

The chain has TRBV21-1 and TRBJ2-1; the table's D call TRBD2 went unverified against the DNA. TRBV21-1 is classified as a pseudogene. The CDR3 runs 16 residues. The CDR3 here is CASSKGSGRASDEQFF. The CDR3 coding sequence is TGTGCCAGCAGCAAAGGTAGCGGGAGGGCCTCGGATGAGCAGTTCTTC.

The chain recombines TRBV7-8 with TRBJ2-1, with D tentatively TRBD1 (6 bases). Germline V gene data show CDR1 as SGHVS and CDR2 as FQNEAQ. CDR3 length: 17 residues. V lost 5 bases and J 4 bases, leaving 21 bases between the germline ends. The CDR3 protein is CASSVRRGGQGYNEQFF. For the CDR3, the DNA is TGTGCCAGCAGCGTCCGTAGAGGAGGTCAGGGGTACAATGAGCAGTTCTTC.

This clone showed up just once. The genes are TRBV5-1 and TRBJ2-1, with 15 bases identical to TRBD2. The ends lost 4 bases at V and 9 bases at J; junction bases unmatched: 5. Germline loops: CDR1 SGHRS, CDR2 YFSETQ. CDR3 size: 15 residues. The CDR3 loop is CASSPGLAGGPEQFF. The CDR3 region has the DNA TGCGCCAGCAGCCCAGGACTAGCGGGAGGGCCTGAGCAGTTCTTC. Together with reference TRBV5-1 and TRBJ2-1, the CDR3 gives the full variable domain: KAGVTQTPRYLIKTRGQQVTLSCSPISGHRSVSWYQQTPGQGLQFLFEYFSETQRNKGNFPGRFSGRQFSNSRSEMNVSTLELGDSALYLCASSPGLAGGPEQFFGPGTRLTVL.

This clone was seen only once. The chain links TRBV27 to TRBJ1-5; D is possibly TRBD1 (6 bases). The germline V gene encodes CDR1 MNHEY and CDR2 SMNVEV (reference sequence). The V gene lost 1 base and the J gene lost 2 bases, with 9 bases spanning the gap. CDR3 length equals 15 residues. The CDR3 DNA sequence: TGTGCCAGCAGTTTATATGCAGGGGGCAATCAGCCCCAGCATTTT. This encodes CASSLYAGGNQPQHF.